The 31 T cell receptor beta chains below were found in one sample sequenced in a study of CD8+ T cells in alopecia areata. Sequencing relied on a cDNA template that was reverse transcribed from extracted RNA. Some clones are missing from TCRdb's copy, which holds only in-frame ones; the method was immunoSEQ multiplex PCR. This sample carries tens of thousands of clones, roughly three fifths of them seen once, and the ten largest clones take roughly 15%. This material consisted of CD8+ T cells sorted from blood, taken at week 0. Every receptor here comes from a human donor with alopecia areata.

The chain combines TRBV5-1 with TRBJ2-3; 10 positions match TRBD2. This CDR3 contains 16 residues. In germline, CDR1 is SGHRS, CDR2 YFSETQ. The trim removed 2 bases at V and 0 bases at J, leaving 3 bases unmatched. DNA for the CDR3: TGCGCCAGCAGCTTCGGACTAGCGGCTAGCACAGATACGCAGTATTTT. It specifies CASSFGLAASTDTQYF.

The chain links TRBV29-1 to TRBJ1-4; D ambiguous. Trimming shortened V by 6 bases and J by 8 bases, and 10 bases separated the two germline ends. The CDR3 totals 11 residues. Germline CDR1 reads SQVTM; CDR2 reads ANQGSEA. The CDR3 DNA is TGCAGCGTCCGTGAACCCGAAAAACTGTTTTTT. This gives the protein CSVREPEKLFF.

The rearrangement joins TRBV7-6 to TRBJ2-7, with a possible D match to TRBD2 (6 bases). Trimming stripped 5 bases from V and 3 bases from J, with 20 bases between. Germline CDR1 SGHVS, CDR2 FNYEAQ. The CDR3 runs to 16 residues. The CDR3 sequence is CASSIYSGGDHYEQYF. As DNA, the CDR3 is TGTGCCAGCAGCATCTATTCAGGAGGGGATCACTACGAGCAGTACTTC.

This chain joins TRBV5-1 and TRBJ2-2, with 7 bases lining up with TRBD2. The CDR3 extends over 15 amino acids. The germline V gene has CDR1 SGHRS and CDR2 YFSETQ. V shed 5 bases and J 0 bases; nucleotides not matched to a gene: 4. In DNA, the CDR3 is TGCGCCAGCAGAAGCGGGATTACGAACACCGGGGAGCTGTTTTTT. Its protein is CASRSGITNTGELFF.

V gene TRBV7-9 combines with J gene TRBJ1-5; D gene uncertain. V dropped 1 base and J dropped 5 bases, with 3 bases sitting between them. Per germline, CDR1 SEHNR and CDR2 FQNEAQ (reference sequence). This CDR3 is built from 12 residues. Written as DNA, the CDR3 is TGTGCCAGCAGCTTAGTCGATCAGCCCCAGCATTTT. Translating gives CASSLVDQPQHF.

This clone was recorded many times. V and J are TRBV13 and TRBJ2-5; D may correspond to TRBD1 or TRBD2 (6 bases each). The V gene's germline CDR1 is PRHDT and CDR2 FYEKMQ (reference sequence). V was clipped by 2 bases and J by 9 bases, with 19 bases between them. The CDR3 has 15 residues. CDR3: CASSLPGSGGRAQYF. In nucleotides, the CDR3 is TGTGCCAGCAGCTTACCTGGGTCCGGGGGCCGGGCCCAGTACTTC.

The chain recombines TRBV30 with TRBJ2-7; D is unresolved. This CDR3 has 11 amino acids. Germline CDR1 GTSNPN, CDR2 SVGIG (reference sequence). V dropped 4 bases and J dropped 2 bases, with 6 bases sitting between them. The DNA for the CDR3 is TGTGCCTGGACGGAAGCCTACGAGCAGTACTTC. As protein: CAWTEAYEQYF.

The J gene is TRBJ1-2, the V gene TRBV29-1, with 9 positions matching TRBD1. The junction had 4 bases not matched to a gene; V was cut back by 4 bases and J by 4 bases. Germline CDR1 and CDR2: SQVTM and ANQGSEA. This CDR3 is 13 amino acids long. For the CDR3, the DNA is TGCAGCGTTGGGACAGGGGATCTCTATGGCTACACCTTC. Its protein product is CSVGTGDLYGYTF.

The V call is TRBV25-1, the J call TRBJ1-1; D is undetermined. The germline V gene has CDR1 MGHDK and CDR2 SYGVNS. The CDR3 has 13 amino acids. Trimming removed 3 bases at V and 5 bases at J, with 10 bases between. This chain's CDR3 is CASSDLSVTEAFF. The CDR3 DNA reads as TGTGCCAGCAGTGATTTGAGTGTTACTGAAGCTTTCTTT.

The chain combines TRBV25-1 with TRBJ2-6, with TRBD1 matching 11 bases. Per germline, CDR1 MGHDK and CDR2 SYGVNS. This CDR3 is 17 amino acids long. V was pared by 2 bases and J by 1 base, with 1 base of the junction left unmatched. CDR3 DNA sequence: TGTGCCAGCAGTGAAGGGACAGGGGGATCTGGGGCCAACGTCCTGACTTTC. Its translation: CASSEGTGGSGANVLTF.

This clone has more than one count but fewer than ten. The chain recombines TRBV19 with TRBJ1-1, with 8 positions matching TRBD1. Germline V gives CDR1 LNHDA, CDR2 SQIVND (reference sequence). J lost 4 bases, V lost 1 base, and 5 bases had no gene match. This CDR3 has 15 amino acids. The CDR3 bases are TGTGCCAGTAGTATAGCCAGGACAGGGACCACTGAAGCTTTCTTT. It yields the protein CASSIARTGTTEAFF.

This clone was picked up a small number of times. This chain uses TRBV7-2 with TRBJ2-3; 8 bases fit TRBD1. V lost 5 bases, J lost 1 base, and 11 bases stayed unmatched. CDR1 and CDR2 (germline): SGHTA, FQGNSA. This CDR3 contains 17 residues. The CDR3: CASSPERQGPRTDTQYF. The CDR3 region has the DNA TGTGCCAGCAGCCCCGAGCGACAGGGGCCACGCACAGATACGCAGTATTTT.

This clone was seen more than once but under ten times. The chain links TRBV27 to TRBJ1-2; TRBD1 matches at 9 bases. The CDR3 totals 13 residues. V was pared by 3 bases and J by 5 bases, with 1 base of the junction left unmatched. Germline-derived CDR1 and CDR2 are MNHEY and SMNVEV (reference sequence). CDR3 DNA: TGTGCCAGCAGTTTTGACAGGGGGTATGGCTACACCTTC. As protein: CASSFDRGYGYTF.

This clone was counted a single time. V is TRBV5-4 and J is TRBJ2-5; 8 bases are shared with TRBD2. This CDR3 is built from 15 residues. CDR1 is SGHNT, CDR2 YYREEE, per germline (reference sequence). Unmatched junction bases numbered 10, after V lost 4 bases and J lost 5 bases. This CDR3 reads CASSQEGTRGETQYF. CDR3 nucleotides: TGTGCCAGCAGCCAAGAGGGGACTAGGGGGGAGACCCAGTACTTC.

The gene calls are TRBV30 and TRBJ2-3, with D possibly being TRBD2 (6 bases). This CDR3 comprises 16 residues. Trimming left V 2 bases short and J 5 bases short, with 20 bases between. Germline CDR1 and CDR2: GTSNPN and SVGIG (reference sequence). CDR3 coding DNA: TGTGCCTGGAGTCCCGGGACTCCGATTACAGGAGATACGCAGTATTTT. Translating gives CAWSPGTPITGDTQYF.

Turning to this clone: Given a much more abundant clone one base away, this may be a read error. The chain is built from TRBV6-4 and TRBJ1-1; no reliable D call. Germline loops: CDR1 MRHNA, CDR2 SNTAGT. V lost 2 bases and J 1 base, leaving 5 bases between the germline ends. CDR3 length equals 13 residues. The DNA of the CDR3 is TGTGCCAGCAGTGACATCCCGAACACTGAAGCTTTCTTT. It is translated as CASSDIPNTEAFF.

This sequence joins TRBV5-4 and TRBJ2-4; 9 positions agree with TRBD1. CDR3 length: 18 amino acids. Germline V gives CDR1 SGHNT, CDR2 YYREEE (reference sequence). V dropped 0 bases and J dropped 3; count of bases not matched to a gene: 10. The CDR3 DNA is TGTGCCAGCAGCTTGGGCGGACAGGGGTTATTGAACAAAAACATTCAGTACTTC. Its translation: CASSLGGQGLLNKNIQYF.

This clone was detected only a few times. The V and J genes are TRBV29-1 and TRBJ2-1; possible D gene TRBD1, 6 bases. CDR1 is SQVTM and CDR2 is ANQGSEA in the germline V gene. Trimming removed 4 bases at V and 6 bases at J, with 16 bases between. The CDR3 has 14 amino acids. The CDR3 sequence: CSVARQGWSNEQFF. The CDR3, as DNA: TGCAGCGTTGCGAGGCAGGGGTGGTCCAATGAGCAGTTCTTC.

Only a few counts were recorded for this clone. The V call is TRBV6-5, the J call TRBJ1-5, with unresolved D. V was shortened by 4 bases and J by 6 bases, with 13 bases between the two germline ends. The CDR3 runs 14 residues. CDR1 is MNHEY, CDR2 SVGAGI, per germline. Here the CDR3 reads CASSFLLRVQPQHF. CDR3 nucleotides: TGTGCCAGCAGTTTCTTATTGCGAGTTCAGCCCCAGCATTTT.

The chain is built from TRBV6-5 and TRBJ2-1, with a weak D call TRBD1 (5 bases). From germline, CDR1 is MNHEY and CDR2 SVGAGI. V was cut by 6 bases and J by 0 bases, with 12 bases left in between. This CDR3 is built from 15 residues. CDR3 sequence reads: CASSNRQFSYNEQFF. The CDR3 nucleotides read TGTGCCAGCAGCAATCGACAGTTCTCCTACAATGAGCAGTTCTTC.

A few counts support this clone. The V gene is TRBV6-6, the J gene TRBJ1-2; 8 nucleotides match TRBD1. J gave up 4 bases and V 9 bases, and 13 bases lay outside the gene matches. There are 15 residues in the CDR3. Germline V gene lookup returns CDR1 MNHNY and CDR2 SVGAGI (reference sequence). The CDR3 sequence is CARENEDRESYGYTF. CDR3 sequence (DNA): TGTGCCAGGGAAAACGAGGACAGGGAGAGCTATGGCTACACCTTC.

The chain employs TRBV15 and TRBJ1-4; D uncertain. The CDR3 spans 15 residues. The germline V gene encodes CDR1 LNHNV and CDR2 YYDKDF (reference sequence). V was pared by 9 bases and J by 4 bases, with 18 bases between. The CDR3 sequence: CATTETGFRNEKLFF. In DNA, the CDR3 is TGTGCCACAACCGAAACGGGGTTTCGTAATGAAAAACTGTTTTTT.

This rearrangement joins TRBV5-6 to TRBJ2-1; TRBD2 matches at 9 bases. V was clipped by 9 bases and J by 0 bases; unmatched bases: 16. The CDR3 is 18 amino acids. Germline loops: CDR1 SGHDT, CDR2 YYEEEE. This chain's CDR3 is CAKSRASGTDSSYNEQFF. The CDR3 bases are TGTGCCAAATCGCGGGCTAGCGGGACCGATAGCTCCTACAATGAGCAGTTCTTC.

This chain uses TRBV4-1 with TRBJ2-5; perhaps TRBD2 as D (5 bases). V lost 1 base, J lost 5 bases, and 14 bases lay in between. The CDR3 spans 15 residues. Per germline, CDR1 MGHRA and CDR2 YSYEKL. The CDR3 loop reads CASSQVASTTETQYF. The CDR3 DNA reads TGCGCCAGCAGCCAAGTGGCTAGCACCACCGAGACCCAGTACTTC.

The CDR3 DNA reads TGTGCCAGCAGCCAAGAGGGGACTAGGGGGGAGACCCAGTACTTC. Encoded protein: CASSQEGTRGETQYF. The chain combines TRBV4-2 with TRBJ2-5; TRBD2 matches at 8 bases. V lost 0 bases, J lost 5 bases, and 5 bases stayed unmatched. Germline V gives CDR1 LGHNA, CDR2 YNFKEQ. The CDR3 is made up of 15 amino acids.

The chain carries TRBV7-3 and TRBJ2-1; perhaps TRBD2 as D (6 bases). Germline-derived CDR1 and CDR2 are SGHTA and FQGTGA. This CDR3 has 18 residues. The ends were cut back, 2 bases at V and 0 bases at J, with 17 bases in the middle. CDR3 coding DNA: TGTGCCAGCAGCTTATTAGGTGGGACTCCAAGCTCCTACAATGAGCAGTTCTTC. Its translation is CASSLLGGTPSSYNEQFF.

This clone showed up just a few times. J is TRBJ1-1 and V is TRBV30, with D unclear. Germline V gene data show CDR1 as GTSNPN and CDR2 as SVGIG (reference sequence). V gave up 2 bases and J gave up 5 bases, with 12 bases separating them. This CDR3 has 13 residues. The DNA for the CDR3 is TGTGCCTGGAGTCCAGGATTAGGGACTGAAGCTTTCTTT. Amino acid sequence: CAWSPGLGTEAFF.

This clone has just one count. This rearrangement joins TRBV5-6 to TRBJ1-3, with a weak D call TRBD1 (6 bases). V gave up 3 bases and J gave up 0 bases, with 10 bases separating them. The CDR3 is 15 amino acids. Germline loops: CDR1 SGHDT, CDR2 YYEEEE. The CDR3 nucleotides read TGTGCCAGCAGCTACGGACAGTACTCTGGAAACACCATATATTTT. Protein product: CASSYGQYSGNTIYF.

This rearrangement joins TRBV28 to TRBJ2-1, with 11 bases matching TRBD2. The V gene's germline CDR1 is MDHEN and CDR2 SYDVKM. This CDR3 region has 20 residues. J gave up 4 bases and V 1 base, and 15 bases lay outside the gene matches. The CDR3 region is CASSLFGTGSSGRAYNEQFF. The CDR3 DNA reads as TGTGCCAGCAGTTTATTTGGGACAGGGAGTAGCGGGAGGGCGTACAATGAGCAGTTCTTC.

This chain connects TRBV5-6 to TRBJ2-4; D uncertain. This CDR3 spans 15 amino acids. Germline-derived CDR1 and CDR2 are SGHDT and YYEEEE. Trimming removed 3 bases from V and 0 bases from J, with 10 bases in between. CDR3 amino acids: CASSSRRIAKNIQYF. DNA of the CDR3: TGTGCCAGCAGCTCTAGACGAATAGCCAAAAACATTCAGTACTTC.

This sequence joins TRBV4-1 and TRBJ2-5; D is uncertain. V shed 0 bases and J shed 4 bases, with 3 bases lying between them. Germline lookup yields CDR1 MGHRA and CDR2 YSYEKL. The CDR3 runs to 12 residues. The CDR3 DNA follows: TGCGCCAGCAGCCAAGACATAGAGACCCAGTACTTC. Its translation is CASSQDIETQYF.